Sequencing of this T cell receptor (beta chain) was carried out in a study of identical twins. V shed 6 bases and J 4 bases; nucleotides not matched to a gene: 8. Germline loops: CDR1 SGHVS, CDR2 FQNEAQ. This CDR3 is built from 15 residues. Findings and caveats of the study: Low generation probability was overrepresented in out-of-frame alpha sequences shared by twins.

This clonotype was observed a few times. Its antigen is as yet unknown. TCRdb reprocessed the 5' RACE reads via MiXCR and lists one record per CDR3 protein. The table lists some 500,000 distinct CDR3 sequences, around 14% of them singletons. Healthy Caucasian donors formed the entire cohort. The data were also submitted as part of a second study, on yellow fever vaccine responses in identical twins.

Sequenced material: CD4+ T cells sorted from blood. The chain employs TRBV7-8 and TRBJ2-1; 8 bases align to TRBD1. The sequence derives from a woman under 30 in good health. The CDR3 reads CASRRGQETYNEQFF. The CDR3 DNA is TGTGCCAGCAGAAGGGGACAGGAAACATACAATGAGCAGTTCTTC.